A single T cell receptor beta chain is shown here with its context. Its specificity is unknown. TCRdb reprocessed the reads via MiXCR and lists one record per CDR3 protein. The data show about 74,000 distinct CDR3 sequences, with around 28% seen just once and 59% held by the top ten. This record comes from a study of T cell repertoires in cytomegalovirus infection. Regarding the study as a whole: Within the response measured ex vivo, HLA-C-restricted CMV-specific TCR beta clonotypes were dominant. Summed frequency of shared TCR beta families picked out CMV carriers who also had the relevant HLA.

There are 16 residues in the CDR3. The germline CDR1 and CDR2 sequences are LGHNA and YNFKEQ. Trimming took 0 bases from V and 4 from J; bases not matched to a gene: 2. This TCR was sampled from a human donor in good health (CMV status not recorded). Some clones in this sample may be carry-over from other donors' samples. The material sequenced was CD8+ T cells from cultured PBMCs, taken from culture after CMV antigen stimulation. The chain employs TRBV4-2 and TRBJ2-3; the match to TRBD2 covers 12 bases. The CDR3 bases are TGTGCCAGCAGCCAAGAGTCTAGCGGGGGGGCAGATACGCAGTATTTT. This gives the protein CASSQESSGGADTQYF.